The 30 T cell receptor beta chains presented below share a single source sample, sequenced in a study of T cell responses to AZD1222 COVID-19 vaccine. Data came from immunoSEQ multiplex PCR; TCRdb stores just in-frame clones and leaves some out. The sample carries about 140,000 clones, 90% to 95% recorded once. The sequencing used peripheral blood, collected on day 0 of AZD1222 vaccination. These receptors were collected from an adult in good health.

The chain employs TRBV3-1 (or the pseudogene TRBV3-2) and TRBJ2-1; D not resolved. The CDR3 totals 15 residues. Trimming took off 3 bases at V and 3 bases at J, with 12 bases between the two ends. The germline CDR1 and CDR2 sequences are LGHDT and YNNKEL (reference sequence). The CDR3 DNA is TGTGCCAGCAGCCAGATCAACCTCGGCTACAATGAGCAGTTCTTC. Encoded protein: CASSQINLGYNEQFF.

In regard to this clone: The identical CDR3 is also encoded by other nucleotide sequences in the sample. The chain uses TRBV11-2 and TRBJ1-2; D remains unclear. The V end lost 3 bases, the J end lost 4 bases, and 9 bases lay between the germline ends. The CDR3 extends over 13 amino acids. The germline CDR1 and CDR2 sequences are SGHAT and FQNNGV. CDR3 sequence reads: CASSFEPTYGYTF. The CDR3 nucleotides read TGTGCCAGCAGCTTTGAACCCACCTATGGCTACACCTTC.

This sequence joins TRBV6-5 and TRBJ2-1; 12 bases fit TRBD2. J lost 8 bases, V lost 2 bases, and 7 bases had no gene match. The CDR3 length is 16 residues. Per the germline V gene, CDR1 is MNHEY and CDR2 is SVGAGI. The CDR3 region is CASSYMGLAGGDEQFF. The CDR3 DNA reads TGTGCCAGCAGTTACATGGGCCTAGCGGGGGGGGATGAGCAGTTCTTC.

The gene calls are TRBV29-1 and TRBJ1-2; no firm D call. Germline lookup yields CDR1 SQVTM and CDR2 ANQGSEA. V lost 1 base and J lost 2, with 2 bases in between. CDR3 size: 11 residues. CDR3 nucleotides: TGCAGCGTTGAAGGGAACTATGGCTACACCTTC. It codes for CSVEGNYGYTF. The whole variable domain, filled in from reference TRBV29-1 and TRBJ1-2, reads SAVISQKPSRDICQRGTSLTIQCQVDSQVTMMFWYRQQPGQSLTLIATANQGSEATYESGFVIDKFPISRPNLTFSTLTVSNMSPEDSSIYLCSVEGNYGYTFGSGTRLTVV.

V and J are TRBV4-3 and TRBJ1-6, with D tentatively TRBD1 (6 bases). Germline V gene sequence: CDR1 LGHNA, CDR2 YSLEER. The CDR3 is made up of 20 amino acids. V was clipped by 0 bases and J by 4 bases, with 22 bases between them. CDR3 protein: CASSQDRIGGQGGYNSPLHF. CDR3 nucleotide sequence: TGCGCCAGCAGCCAAGATCGGATAGGGGGGCAGGGTGGATATAATTCACCCCTCCACTTT.

The rearrangement links TRBV27 to TRBJ2-1, with D perhaps matching TRBD1 (6 bases). The CDR3 runs 15 residues. Germline V gene lookup returns CDR1 MNHEY and CDR2 SMNVEV (reference sequence). V lost 6 bases and J lost 4, with 16 bases in between. The CDR3 DNA reads TGTGCCAGCAGCCCACAGGGCGGTTCATACAATGAGCAGTTCTTC. It codes for CASSPQGGSYNEQFF.

V usage is TRBV5-1 and J usage is TRBJ1-1, with a tentative D call TRBD1 (5 bases). The germline CDR1 and CDR2 sequences are SGHRS and YFSETQ. This CDR3 has 12 amino acids. Between the trimmed V and J ends, which lost 4 bases and 4 bases, there was a span of 8 bases. For the CDR3, the DNA is TGCGCCAGCAGCGCTGGGGCCACTGAAGCTTTCTTT. Translation gives CASSAGATEAFF. Variable domain in full (rest from reference TRBV5-1 and TRBJ1-1): KAGVTQTPRYLIKTRGQQVTLSCSPISGHRSVSWYQQTPGQGLQFLFEYFSETQRNKGNFPGRFSGRQFSNSRSEMNVSTLELGDSALYLCASSAGATEAFFGQGTRLTVV.

This chain connects TRBV7-6 to TRBJ2-7, with TRBD2 as a possible D gene (6 bases). The germline V gene encodes CDR1 SGHVS and CDR2 FNYEAQ. CDR3 length equals 15 residues. The V and J ends lost 4 bases and 0 bases respectively, with 13 bases between them. CDR3: CASSWASGSSYEQYF. The CDR3 DNA sequence: TGTGCCAGCAGCTGGGCCTCCGGGAGCTCCTACGAGCAGTACTTC.

This rearrangement joins TRBV11-1 to TRBJ1-2; no firm D call. Looked up from germline, CDR1 is SGHAT and CDR2 is FQDESV (reference sequence). The CDR3 has 14 amino acids. The V end lost 1 base, the J end lost 6 bases, and 12 bases lay between the germline ends. Written as DNA, the CDR3 is TGTGCCAGCAGCTTAGAGGAGGGTTGGCATGGCTACACCTTC. Translation gives CASSLEEGWHGYTF. Together with reference TRBV11-1 and TRBJ1-2, the CDR3 gives the full variable domain: EAEVAQSPRYKITEKSQAVAFWCDPISGHATLYWYRQILGQGPELLVQFQDESVVDDSQLPKDRFSAERLKGVDSTLKIQPAELGDSAMYLCASSLEEGWHGYTFGSGTRLTVV.

The CDR3 DNA reads as TGTGCCAGCAGTGAGAACAGGGGGCCTGAAGCTTTCTTT. The encoded protein is CASSENRGPEAFF. The gene calls are TRBV6-4 and TRBJ1-1; 9 nucleotides agree with TRBD1. CDR1 and CDR2 (germline): MRHNA, SNTAGT. The CDR3 consists of 13 residues. The V and J ends lost 3 bases and 6 bases, in that order; junction bases with no gene match: 2.

The chain has TRBV5-4 and TRBJ2-1; TRBD2 matches at 9 bases. The CDR3 length is 16 residues. The ends lost 0 bases at V and 4 bases at J; junction bases unmatched: 5. CDR1 is SGHNT and CDR2 is YYREEE in the germline V gene (reference sequence). In DNA, the CDR3 is TGTGCCAGCAGCTTGGATAGCGGGGGCCGATACAATGAGCAGTTCTTC. Translation: CASSLDSGGRYNEQFF.

In DNA form, the CDR3 reads TGTGCCAGCACCTCCGGCTACGAGCAGTACTTC. Protein sequence: CASTSGYEQYF. This chain connects TRBV27 to TRBJ2-7; no clear D. The length of the CDR3 is 11 residues. From germline, CDR1 is MNHEY and CDR2 SMNVEV (reference sequence). V lost 7 bases and J lost 3, with 7 bases in between.

The chain recombines TRBV7-9 with TRBJ1-5; perhaps TRBD1 as D (5 bases). Germline CDR1 and CDR2: SEHNR and FQNEAQ (reference sequence). There are 14 residues in the CDR3. With 5 bases removed from V and 7 bases from J, the gap between germline ends came to 15 bases. CDR3 sequence (DNA): TGTGCCAGCAGCCTATGGGAGGGGCAACAGCCCCAGCATTTT. Translating gives CASSLWEGQQPQHF.

V usage is TRBV6-5 and J usage is TRBJ1-4; D ambiguous. The germline gives CDR1 MNHEY, CDR2 SVGAGI. The V gene lost 4 bases and the J gene lost 6 bases, with 9 bases spanning the gap. This CDR3 is built from 13 residues. CDR3 in amino acids: CASSLDLDEKLFF. The CDR3 bases are TGTGCCAGCAGTTTGGACCTGGATGAAAAACTGTTTTTT.

This clone was seen just once. This chain links TRBV10-2 with TRBJ2-7; TRBD2 matches at 11 bases. The CDR3 totals 20 residues. V lost 6 bases, J lost 4 bases, and 23 bases stayed unmatched. Germline V CDR1 and CDR2: WSHSY, SAAADI. The CDR3 sequence: CASRPKGLAAGLGFGYEQYF. CDR3 sequence (DNA): TGCGCCAGCAGACCAAAGGGACTAGCGGCGGGGCTGGGTTTTGGGTACGAGCAGTACTTC.

The chain carries TRBV9 and TRBJ2-1; 7 bases fit TRBD2. The V segment lost 4 bases and the J segment 6 bases; nucleotides outside the gene matches: 7. Germline assignment: CDR1 SGDLS and CDR2 YYNGEE. This CDR3 region has 14 residues. For the CDR3, the DNA is TGTGCCAGCAGCTCCCTCGTAGCGGGCAATGAGCAGTTCTTC. Its protein product is CASSSLVAGNEQFF. Using reference TRBV9 and TRBJ2-1 for the parts outside the CDR3, the full variable domain is DSGVTQTPKHLITATGQRVTLRCSPRSGDLSVYWYQQSLDQGLQFLIQYYNGEERAKGNILERFSAQQFPDLHSELNLSSLELGDSALYFCASSSLVAGNEQFFGPGTRLTVL.

As regards this clone: Different DNA sequences within this sample yield the same CDR3. This chain connects TRBV19 to TRBJ1-6, with D unresolved. V shed 1 base and J shed 6 bases, with 7 bases lying between them. Germline loops: CDR1 LNHDA, CDR2 SQIVND (reference sequence). This CDR3 has 14 residues. CDR3 amino acids: CASSIAQLNSPLHF. CDR3 DNA sequence: TGTGCCAGTAGTATAGCACAGCTTAATTCACCCCTCCACTTT.

The J gene is TRBJ2-3, the V gene TRBV18; a weak D match, TRBD1 (6 bases). Looked up from germline, CDR1 is KGHSH and CDR2 is LQKENI. The CDR3 spans 16 residues. Trimming removed 2 bases at V and 3 bases at J, with 15 bases between. The CDR3 loop is CASSPGLTGGTDTQYF. In nucleotides, the CDR3 is TGTGCCAGCTCACCAGGGTTGACAGGAGGAACAGATACGCAGTATTTT.

The J gene is TRBJ2-3, the V gene TRBV7-2; 14 nucleotides align to TRBD2. Trimming took 5 bases from V and 2 from J; bases not matched to a gene: 9. The CDR3 length is 18 residues. The germline gives CDR1 SGHTA, CDR2 FQGNSA. The CDR3 loop reads CASSQTSGGVFNTDTQYF. As DNA, the CDR3 is TGTGCCAGCAGCCAGACTAGCGGGGGGGTTTTCAACACAGATACGCAGTATTTT.

This chain connects TRBV3-1 (or the pseudogene TRBV3-2) to TRBJ2-2; TRBD1 might be the D (6 bases). Trimming left V 1 base short and J 9 bases short, with 15 bases between. CDR3 length: 15 residues. Germline V CDR1 and CDR2: LGHDT, YNNKEL (reference sequence). This CDR3 reads CASSQAKYRARELFF. The CDR3 nucleotides read TGTGCCAGCAGCCAAGCAAAATACAGGGCCCGGGAGCTGTTTTTT.

The V and J genes are TRBV4-1 and TRBJ2-1; 10 positions agree with TRBD1. CDR1 and CDR2 from the germline V gene are MGHRA and YSYEKL. CDR3 length: 17 residues. V lost 3 bases, J lost 8 bases, and 13 bases stayed unmatched. CDR3 in DNA: TGCGCCAGCAGCCAGGCACTTTCGGGACAGGGGATCCATGAGCAGTTCTTC. Encoded protein: CASSQALSGQGIHEQFF.

The chain couples TRBV12-3 or TRBV12-4 to TRBJ1-5; no definite D call. Trimming stripped 3 bases from V and 3 bases from J, with 3 bases between. The CDR3 runs 12 residues. The DNA for the CDR3 is TGTGCCAGCAGTTTTGTCAATCAGCCCCAGCATTTT. Amino acids: CASSFVNQPQHF.

A single count supports this clone. The CDR3 spells CASSLLSPQRTDTQYF. In DNA, the CDR3 is TGTGCCAGCAGCTTATTAAGCCCTCAACGCACAGATACGCAGTATTTT. This chain links TRBV7-9 with TRBJ2-3; D is undetermined. V was cut by 2 bases and J by 1 base, with 13 bases left in between. This CDR3 comprises 16 residues. Germline CDR1 is SEHNR and CDR2 is FQNEAQ (reference sequence).

The V call is TRBV3-1 (or the pseudogene TRBV3-2), the J call TRBJ2-7, with no clear D. V shed 2 bases and J shed 1 base, with 6 bases lying between them. The V gene's germline CDR1 is LGHDT and CDR2 YNNKEL (reference sequence). The CDR3 is 13 amino acids. DNA of the CDR3: TGTGCCAGCAGCCAAAGGCGGTCCTACGAGCAGTACTTC. Translating gives CASSQRRSYEQYF.

The chain joins TRBV4-2 to TRBJ2-5, with D unclear. Germline values: CDR1 LGHNA, CDR2 YNFKEQ. The CDR3 totals 13 residues. Between the trimmed V and J ends, which lost 3 bases and 3 bases, there was a span of 8 bases. The CDR3 DNA reads TGTGCCAGCAGCCAGGATAAGGAAGAGACCCAGTACTTC. It specifies CASSQDKEETQYF.

This clone was detected only once. The V call is TRBV6-1, the J call TRBJ2-7, with 9 bases that match TRBD1. V shed 2 bases and J 6 bases; nucleotides not matched to a gene: 8. This CDR3 has 15 amino acids. Germline V gene sequence: CDR1 MNHNS, CDR2 SASEGT. CDR3: CASSERGQGWGEQYF. Here the CDR3 DNA reads TGTGCCAGCAGTGAAAGGGGACAGGGATGGGGCGAGCAGTACTTC.

The genes are TRBV29-1 and TRBJ1-1; unclear D gene. Looked up from germline, CDR1 is SQVTM and CDR2 is ANQGSEA. This CDR3 comprises 12 residues. Trimming took off 3 bases at V and 9 bases at J, with 14 bases between the two ends. CDR3 loop: CSVEREDGKAFF. Here the CDR3 DNA reads TGCAGCGTTGAGAGGGAGGACGGGAAAGCTTTCTTT.

The rearrangement links TRBV7-8 to TRBJ2-1, with unresolved D. Germline CDR1 SGHVS, CDR2 FQNEAQ. The CDR3 consists of 13 residues. V lost 0 bases and J 9 bases, leaving 9 bases between the germline ends. The CDR3: CASSLALTVEQFF. The CDR3 DNA sequence: TGTGCCAGCAGCTTAGCGTTAACGGTTGAGCAGTTCTTC.

This clone was recorded only once. The chain has TRBV7-7 and TRBJ2-3; 9 nucleotides agree with TRBD1. This CDR3 has 15 residues. CDR1 and CDR2 (germline): SSHAT, FNYEAQ (reference sequence). Trimming took 3 bases from V and 3 from J; bases not matched to a gene: 4. The chain's CDR3 is CASSLGQGGTDTQYF. CDR3 sequence (DNA): TGTGCCAGCAGCTTGGGACAGGGTGGGACAGATACGCAGTATTTT.

The CDR3 nucleotides read TGTGCCAGCAGCCACTCTATAGCGGGGGCCGCCCACCCCAGCACAGATACGCAGTATTTT. Its protein is CASSHSIAGAAHPSTDTQYF. The V gene is TRBV6-6, the J gene TRBJ2-3, with 9 bases fitting TRBD2. V trimming: 6 bases; J trimming: 0 bases; junction bases outside the gene matches: 19. The CDR3 has 20 amino acids. CDR1 is MNHNY and CDR2 is SVGAGI in the germline V gene (reference sequence).